This T cell receptor beta chain was captured by sequencing in a study of CD8 T cells in Susac syndrome. The CDR3 spans 12 residues. Germline V CDR1 and CDR2: SQVTM, ANQGSEA. V shed 4 bases, J shed 6 bases, and the junction held 3 bases outside the gene matches. Random hexamers were used to reverse transcribe an amount of about 0.5 to 1 ug RNA. Amplification of the TCR beta CDR3 was carried out by immunoSEQ multiplex PCR, which spanned a total of 54 Vbeta and 13 Jbeta segments. Each CDR3 protein is one row after TCRdb ran MiXCR on the immunoSEQ multiplex PCR reads. The profile shows about 210,000 distinct CDR3 sequences, around 95% of them singletons.

Sequences were obtained from CD4+ T cells from PBMCs. The TCR was taken from a human donor with multiple sclerosis. The J gene is TRBJ1-5, the V gene TRBV29-1, with 7 bases aligning to TRBD1. CDR3 DNA sequence: TGCAGCGTTGGAGAGGGGGCTCAGCCCCAGCATTTT. This translates into CSVGEGAQPQHF.